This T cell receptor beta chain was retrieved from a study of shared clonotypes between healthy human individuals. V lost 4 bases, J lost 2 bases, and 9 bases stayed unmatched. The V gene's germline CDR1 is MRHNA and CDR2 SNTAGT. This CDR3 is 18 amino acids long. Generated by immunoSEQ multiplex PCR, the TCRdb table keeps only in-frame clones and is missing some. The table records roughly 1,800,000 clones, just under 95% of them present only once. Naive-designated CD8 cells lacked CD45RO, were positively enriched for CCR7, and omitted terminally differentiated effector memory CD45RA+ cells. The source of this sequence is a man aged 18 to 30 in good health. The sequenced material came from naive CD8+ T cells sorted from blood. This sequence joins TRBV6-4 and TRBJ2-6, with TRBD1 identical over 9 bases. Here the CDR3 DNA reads TGTGCCAGCAGTGGGACAGGGGCTACGCTTGCTGGGGCCAACGTCCTGACTTTC. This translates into CASSGTGATLAGANVLTF.